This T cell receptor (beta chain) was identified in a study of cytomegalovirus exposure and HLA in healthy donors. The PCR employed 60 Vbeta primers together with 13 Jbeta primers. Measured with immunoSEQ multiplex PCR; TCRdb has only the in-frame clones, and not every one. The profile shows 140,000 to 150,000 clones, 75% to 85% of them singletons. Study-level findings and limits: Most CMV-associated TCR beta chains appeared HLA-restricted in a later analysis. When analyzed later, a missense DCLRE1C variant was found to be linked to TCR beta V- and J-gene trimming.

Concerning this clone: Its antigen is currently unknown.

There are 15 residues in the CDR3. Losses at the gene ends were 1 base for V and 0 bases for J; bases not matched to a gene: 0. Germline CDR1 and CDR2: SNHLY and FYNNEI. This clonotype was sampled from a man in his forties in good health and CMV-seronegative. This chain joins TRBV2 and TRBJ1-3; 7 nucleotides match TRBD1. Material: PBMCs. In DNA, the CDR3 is TGTGCCAGCAGTGAAGGGGACAGCTCTGGAAACACCATATATTTT. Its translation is CASSEGDSSGNTIYF.